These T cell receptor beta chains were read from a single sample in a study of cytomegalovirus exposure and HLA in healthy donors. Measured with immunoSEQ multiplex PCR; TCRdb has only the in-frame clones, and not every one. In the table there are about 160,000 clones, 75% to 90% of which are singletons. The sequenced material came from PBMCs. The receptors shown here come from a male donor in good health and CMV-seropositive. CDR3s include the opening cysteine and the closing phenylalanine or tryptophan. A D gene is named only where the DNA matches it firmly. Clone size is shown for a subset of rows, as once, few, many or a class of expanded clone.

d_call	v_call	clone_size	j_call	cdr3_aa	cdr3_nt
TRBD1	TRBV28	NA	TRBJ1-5	CASSPGGVQPQHF	TGTGCCAGCAGTCCAGGGGGCGTTCAGCCCCAGCATTTT
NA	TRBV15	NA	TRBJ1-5	CATSRELAGPLIQPQHF	TGTGCCACCAGCAGAGAATTGGCAGGTCCACTCATCCAGCCCCAGCATTTT
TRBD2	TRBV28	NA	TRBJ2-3	CASSVLSGSLADTQYF	TGTGCCAGCTCGGTACTTAGCGGGAGTTTAGCAGATACGCAGTATTTT
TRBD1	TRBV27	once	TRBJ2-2	CASSLGSGGHTGELFF	TGTGCCAGCAGTTTAGGGTCAGGGGGCCACACCGGGGAGCTGTTTTTT
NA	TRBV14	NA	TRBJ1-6	CASSHLTDHNSPLHF	TGTGCCAGCAGCCATTTAACAGATCATAATTCACCCCTCCACTTT
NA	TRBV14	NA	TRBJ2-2	CASSQEGAYLTGELFF	TGTGCCAGCAGCCAAGAAGGGGCTTACCTCACCGGGGAGCTGTTTTTT
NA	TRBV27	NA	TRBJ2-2	CASGRGGSLHTGELFF	TGTGCCAGCGGTAGGGGCGGAAGTCTTCACACCGGGGAGCTGTTTTTT
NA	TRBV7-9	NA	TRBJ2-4	CASRGLLSAKNIQYF	TGTGCCAGCAGGGGACTCCTCTCAGCCAAAAACATTCAGTACTTC
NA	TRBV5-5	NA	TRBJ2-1	CASSLARYNEQFF	TGTGCCAGCAGCTTGGCGCGATACAATGAGCAGTTCTTC
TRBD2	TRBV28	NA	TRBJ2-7	CASSRTSGSYEQYF	TGTGCCAGCAGCCGGACTAGCGGGAGTTACGAGCAGTACTTC
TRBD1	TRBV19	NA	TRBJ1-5	CASSSLGQRNNQPQHF	TGTGCCAGTAGTTCCCTGGGACAGAGGAATAATCAGCCCCAGCATTTT
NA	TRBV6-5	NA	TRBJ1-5	CASSSYPTRGNQPQHF	TGTGCCAGCAGTTCGTACCCTACCCGCGGCAATCAGCCCCAGCATTTT
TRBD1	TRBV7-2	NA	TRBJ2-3	CASSFPGTGGTDTQYF	TGTGCCAGCAGCTTCCCCGGGACAGGGGGCACAGATACGCAGTATTTT
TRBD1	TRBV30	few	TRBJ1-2	CAWYDRAWWNGYTF	TGTGCCTGGTATGACAGGGCCTGGTGGAATGGCTACACCTTC
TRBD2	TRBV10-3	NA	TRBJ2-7	CAITEREEAYEQYF	TGTGCCATCACCGAGCGGGAGGAAGCCTACGAGCAGTACTTC
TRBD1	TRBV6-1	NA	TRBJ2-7	CASSGIPGQGRHEQYF	TGTGCCAGCAGTGGGATTCCGGGACAGGGACGCCACGAGCAGTACTTC
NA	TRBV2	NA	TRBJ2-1	CASRGGVSSYNEQFF	TGTGCCAGCAGGGGCGGGGTGAGCTCCTACAATGAGCAGTTCTTC
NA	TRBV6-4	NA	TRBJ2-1	CASSPGAPNNEQFF	TGTGCCAGCTCGCCAGGGGCCCCAAACAATGAGCAGTTCTTC
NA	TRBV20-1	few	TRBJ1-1	CSARRGPEAFF	TGCAGTGCTAGAAGGGGTCCTGAAGCTTTCTTT
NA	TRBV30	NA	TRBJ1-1	CAWSLSGFEAFF	TGTGCCTGGAGTCTTTCCGGGTTTGAAGCTTTCTTT
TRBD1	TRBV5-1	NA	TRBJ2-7	CASSPRQGLSSYEQYF	TGCGCCAGCAGCCCCCGACAGGGTCTATCATCCTACGAGCAGTACTTC
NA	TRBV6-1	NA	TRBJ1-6	CASSPSGADSPLHF	TGTGCCAGCAGTCCTTCAGGGGCTGATTCACCCCTCCACTTT
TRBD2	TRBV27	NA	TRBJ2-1	CASTRPGLAGGGEQFF	TGTGCCAGCACCAGACCGGGACTAGCGGGAGGGGGTGAGCAGTTCTTC
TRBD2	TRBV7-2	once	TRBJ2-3	CASSFRGESSTDTQYF	TGTGCCAGCAGCTTCCGGGGGGAGTCGAGCACAGATACGCAGTATTTT
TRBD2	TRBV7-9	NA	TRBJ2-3	CSSSHPGPREEYRDTQYF	TGTTCCAGCAGCCACCCAGGCCCGCGGGAGGAGTACAGAGATACGCAGTATTTT
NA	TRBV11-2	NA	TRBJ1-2	CASSLEGKGLNYGYTF	TGTGCCAGCAGCTTAGAGGGCAAGGGACTGAACTATGGCTACACCTTC
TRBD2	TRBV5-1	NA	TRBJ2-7	CASSFPTSPEQYF	TGCGCCAGCAGCTTTCCGACTAGCCCCGAGCAGTACTTC
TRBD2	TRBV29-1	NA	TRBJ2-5	CSVELVAGGAGLETQYF	TGCAGCGTTGAATTGGTAGCGGGAGGTGCGGGTTTGGAGACCCAGTACTTC
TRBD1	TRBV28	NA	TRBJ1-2	CASRLDVQGAVGYTF	TGTGCCAGCAGGCTCGACGTGCAGGGGGCGGTTGGCTACACCTTC
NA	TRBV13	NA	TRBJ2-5	CASSLASSVAVETQYF	TGTGCCAGCAGCTTGGCCTCCTCGGTTGCGGTAGAGACCCAGTACTTC
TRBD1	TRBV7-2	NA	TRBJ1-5	CASSLGQGMGQPQHF	TGTGCCAGCAGCTTAGGACAGGGGATGGGCCAGCCCCAGCATTTT
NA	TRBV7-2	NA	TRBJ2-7	CASSLDPGPWGYEQYF	TGTGCCAGCAGCTTAGATCCAGGTCCTTGGGGCTACGAGCAGTACTTC
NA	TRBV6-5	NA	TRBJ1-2	CASSYSGLYGYTF	TGTGCCAGCAGTTACTCGGGCCTATATGGCTACACCTTC
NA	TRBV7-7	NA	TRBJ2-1	CASSPSLVSSYNEQFF	TGTGCTAGCAGCCCTAGCTTGGTGAGCTCCTACAATGAGCAGTTCTTC
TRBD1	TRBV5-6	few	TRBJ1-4	CASSRQGLREKLFF	TGTGCCAGCTCCAGACAGGGATTAAGAGAAAAACTGTTTTTT
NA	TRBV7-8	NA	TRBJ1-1	CASSSRTDMNTEAFF	TGTGCCAGCAGCTCGCGGACAGACATGAACACTGAAGCTTTCTTT
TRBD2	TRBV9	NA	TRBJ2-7	CASSPGLPHEQYF	TGTGCCAGCAGCCCGGGACTACCCCACGAGCAGTACTTC
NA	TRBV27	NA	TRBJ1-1	CASTRGGAVNTEAFF	TGTGCCAGCACCCGAGGGGGGGCGGTGAACACTGAAGCTTTCTTT
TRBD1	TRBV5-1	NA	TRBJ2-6	CASYTTGTEAGANVLTF	TGCGCCAGCTACACGACAGGGACGGAGGCTGGGGCCAACGTCCTGACTTTC
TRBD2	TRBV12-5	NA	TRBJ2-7	CASGLVAGAYEQYF	TGTGCTAGTGGTCTTGTGGCGGGAGCCTACGAGCAGTACTTC
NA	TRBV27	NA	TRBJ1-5	CASSLRPTGNQPQHF	TGTGCCAGCAGTTTGAGGCCGACTGGGAATCAGCCCCAGCATTTT
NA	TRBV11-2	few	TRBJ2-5	CASSTQVRETQYF	TGTGCCAGCAGCACCCAGGTTCGGGAGACCCAGTACTTC
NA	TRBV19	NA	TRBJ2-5	CASSSGEETQYF	TGTGCCAGTAGTTCTGGGGAGGAGACCCAGTACTTC
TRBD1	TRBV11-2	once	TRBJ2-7	CASSFTGVDYEQYF	TGTGCCAGCAGTTTTACAGGGGTAGACTACGAGCAGTACTTC